Included here is one T cell receptor (beta chain) sequence, with context. In the study's own analysis: Amplification of reference gene primers provided the estimated nucleated cell counts. Here immunoSEQ multiplex PCR was the method, and the copy in TCRdb shows in-frame clones only, minus some. That table is the source of V, J and clone size, and D and trimming were worked out from the DNA. The table has under 200,000 clones, approximately 85% seen once. In germline, CDR1 is WNHNN, CDR2 SYGVQD (reference sequence). The V gene end was trimmed by 3 bases and the J gene end by 2 bases; junction bases not matched to a gene: 12. The CDR3 has 18 residues. The data stem from a study of blood T cell repertoires in COVID-19. Study-level information: Acute-phase and convalescent COVID-19 samples originated in the United States, Italy and Spain. T cells, B-cell-depleted T cells, or PBMCs provided the cDNA or gDNA that served as material.

Material for sequencing was peripheral blood. J is TRBJ2-7 and V is TRBV10-1; 11 bases map to TRBD2. The origin of this receptor is an older woman with COVID-19, enrolled during active disease. CDR3 DNA: TGCGCCAGCAGTGATTCCACCCGTAGCGGGAGGGACACCTACGAGCAGTACTTC. This sequence encodes CASSDSTRSGRDTYEQYF.